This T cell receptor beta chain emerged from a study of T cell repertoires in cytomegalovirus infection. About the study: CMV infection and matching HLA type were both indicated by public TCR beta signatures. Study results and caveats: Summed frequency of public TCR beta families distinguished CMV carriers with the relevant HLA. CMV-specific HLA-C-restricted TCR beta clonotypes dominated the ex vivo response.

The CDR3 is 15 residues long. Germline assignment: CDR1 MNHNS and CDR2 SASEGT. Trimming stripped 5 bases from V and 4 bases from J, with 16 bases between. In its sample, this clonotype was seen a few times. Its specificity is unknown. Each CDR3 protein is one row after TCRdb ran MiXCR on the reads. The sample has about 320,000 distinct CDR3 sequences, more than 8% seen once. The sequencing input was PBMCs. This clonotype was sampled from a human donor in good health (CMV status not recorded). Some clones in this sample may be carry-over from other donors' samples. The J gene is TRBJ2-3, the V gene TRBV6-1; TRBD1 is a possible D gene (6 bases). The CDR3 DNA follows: TGTGCCAGCAGTTACGGGCAGGGGAAGGCAGATACGCAGTATTTT. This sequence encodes CASSYGQGKADTQYF.